Only a few counts were recorded for the clone carrying this T cell receptor (beta chain). One junction end disagrees with the germline gene, perhaps due to a read error. The CDR3 runs 15 residues. Germline loops: CDR1 SSHAT, CDR2 FNYEAQ (reference sequence). The data were obtained in a study of T-cell reconstitution after alpha-beta-depleted transplantation in children. Preparation of the TCRbeta library used unique molecular identifiers. One entry per CDR3 protein results from TCRdb running MiXCR on the PCR reads. The data contain about 610,000 distinct CDR3 sequences, about 11% of them seen just once; the ten biggest clones take up less than 5%.

V usage is TRBV7-7 and J usage is TRBJ2-3; 7 bases line up with TRBD2. The sequence was obtained from a human donor who donated a stem cell graft to a child with acute myeloid leukemia. The sequencing here drew on PBMCs from the stem cell graft donor, taken from the stem cell graft. CDR3 coding DNA: TGTGCTAGCAGCCCTACCGGGAGCGGGAAAGATACGCAGTATTTT. Amino acids: CASSPTGSGKDTQYF.